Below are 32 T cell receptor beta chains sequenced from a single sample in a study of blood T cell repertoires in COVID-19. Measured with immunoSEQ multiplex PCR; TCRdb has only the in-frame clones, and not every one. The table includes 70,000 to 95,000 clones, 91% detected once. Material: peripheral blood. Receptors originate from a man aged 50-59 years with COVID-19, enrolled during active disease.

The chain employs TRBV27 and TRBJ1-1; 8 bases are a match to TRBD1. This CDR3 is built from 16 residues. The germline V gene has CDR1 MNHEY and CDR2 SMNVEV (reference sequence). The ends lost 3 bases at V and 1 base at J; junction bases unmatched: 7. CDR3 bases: TGTGCCAGCAGTTTTGGGCAGGGGGCGTGGAACACTGAAGCTTTCTTT. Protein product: CASSFGQGAWNTEAFF.

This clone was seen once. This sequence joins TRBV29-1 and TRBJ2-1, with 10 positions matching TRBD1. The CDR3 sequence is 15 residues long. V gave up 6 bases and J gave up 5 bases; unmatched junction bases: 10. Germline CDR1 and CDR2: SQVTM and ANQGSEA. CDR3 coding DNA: TGCAGCGTGGAGCCGGGACAGGGGTTTGACAATGAGCAGTTCTTC. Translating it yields CSVEPGQGFDNEQFF.

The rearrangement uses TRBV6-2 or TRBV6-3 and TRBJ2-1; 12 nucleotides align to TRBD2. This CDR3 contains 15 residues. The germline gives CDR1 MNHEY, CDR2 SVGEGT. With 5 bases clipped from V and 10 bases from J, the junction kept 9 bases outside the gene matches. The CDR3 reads CASSGRTSGVGEQFF. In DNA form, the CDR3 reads TGTGCCAGCAGTGGGCGGACTAGCGGGGTTGGGGAGCAGTTCTTC.

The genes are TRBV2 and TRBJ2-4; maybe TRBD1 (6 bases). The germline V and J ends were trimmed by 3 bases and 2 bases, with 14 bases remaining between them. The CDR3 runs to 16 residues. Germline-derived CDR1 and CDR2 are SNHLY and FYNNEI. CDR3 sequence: CASSDPRGASKNIQYF. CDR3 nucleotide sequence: TGTGCCAGCAGTGACCCCAGGGGCGCGTCCAAAAACATTCAGTACTTC.

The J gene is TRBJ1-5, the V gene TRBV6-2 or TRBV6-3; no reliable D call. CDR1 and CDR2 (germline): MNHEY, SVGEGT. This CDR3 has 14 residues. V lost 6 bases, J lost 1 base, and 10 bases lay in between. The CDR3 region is CASSPSQSNQPQHF. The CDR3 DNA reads TGTGCCAGCAGCCCCTCCCAGAGCAATCAGCCCCAGCATTTT.

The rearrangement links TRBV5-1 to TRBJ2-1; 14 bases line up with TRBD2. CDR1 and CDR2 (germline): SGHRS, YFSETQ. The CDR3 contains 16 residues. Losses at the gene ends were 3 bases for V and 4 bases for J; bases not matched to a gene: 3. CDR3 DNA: TGCGCCAGCAGCTATGGACTAGCGGGAGGATACAATGAGCAGTTCTTC. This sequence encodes CASSYGLAGGYNEQFF.

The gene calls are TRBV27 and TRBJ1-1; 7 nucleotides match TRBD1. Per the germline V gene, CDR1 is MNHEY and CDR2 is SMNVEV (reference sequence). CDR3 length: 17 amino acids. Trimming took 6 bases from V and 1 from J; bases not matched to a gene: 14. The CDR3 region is CASRQQGIILRNTEAFF. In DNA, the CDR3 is TGTGCCAGCAGACAACAGGGGATAATCCTGAGGAACACTGAAGCTTTCTTT.

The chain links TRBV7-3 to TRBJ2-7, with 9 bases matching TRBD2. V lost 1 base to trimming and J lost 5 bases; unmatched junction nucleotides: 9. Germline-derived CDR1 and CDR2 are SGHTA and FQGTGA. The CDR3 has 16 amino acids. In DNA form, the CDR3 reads TGTGCCAGCAGCTTAAGGGGAGCTAGCGGGATGGACGAGCAGTACTTC. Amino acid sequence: CASSLRGASGMDEQYF.

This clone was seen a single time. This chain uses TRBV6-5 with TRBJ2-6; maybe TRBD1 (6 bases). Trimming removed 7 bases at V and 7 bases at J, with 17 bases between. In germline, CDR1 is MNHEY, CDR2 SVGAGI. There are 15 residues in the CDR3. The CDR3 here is CASTLDSLGANVLTF. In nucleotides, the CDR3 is TGTGCCAGCACCCTGGACAGTCTGGGTGCCAACGTCCTGACTTTC.

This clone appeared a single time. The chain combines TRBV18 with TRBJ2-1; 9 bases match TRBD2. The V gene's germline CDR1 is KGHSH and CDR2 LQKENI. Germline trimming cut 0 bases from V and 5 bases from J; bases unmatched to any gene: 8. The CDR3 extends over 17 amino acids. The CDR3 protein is CASSPPNSGSVNNEQFF. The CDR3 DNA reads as TGTGCCAGCTCACCACCTAATAGCGGGAGTGTCAACAATGAGCAGTTCTTC.

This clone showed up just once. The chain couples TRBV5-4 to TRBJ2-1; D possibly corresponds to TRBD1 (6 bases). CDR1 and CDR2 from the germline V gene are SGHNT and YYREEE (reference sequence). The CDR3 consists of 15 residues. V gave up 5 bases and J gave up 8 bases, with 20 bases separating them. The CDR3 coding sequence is TGTGCCAGCAGTATTTCGGGACACGTTACTGATGAGCAGTTCTTC. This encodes CASSISGHVTDEQFF.

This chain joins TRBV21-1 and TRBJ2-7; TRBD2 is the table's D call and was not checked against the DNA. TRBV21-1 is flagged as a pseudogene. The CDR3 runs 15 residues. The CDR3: CARREREGSSYEQYV. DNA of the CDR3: TGTGCCAGACGGGAGCGGGAGGGAAGTTCCTACGAGCAGTACGTC.

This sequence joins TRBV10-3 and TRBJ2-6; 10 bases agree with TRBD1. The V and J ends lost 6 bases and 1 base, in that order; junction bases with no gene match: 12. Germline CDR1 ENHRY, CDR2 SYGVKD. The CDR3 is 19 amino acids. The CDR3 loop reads CAISLYPGTGVSGANVLTF. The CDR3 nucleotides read TGTGCCATCAGCCTATACCCGGGGACAGGGGTTTCTGGGGCCAACGTCCTGACTTTC.

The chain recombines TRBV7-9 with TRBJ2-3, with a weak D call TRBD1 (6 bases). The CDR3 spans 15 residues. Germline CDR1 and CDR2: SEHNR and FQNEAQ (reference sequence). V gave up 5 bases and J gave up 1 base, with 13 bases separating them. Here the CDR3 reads CASSPAGERTDTQYF. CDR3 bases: TGTGCCAGCAGCCCCGCAGGGGAACGCACAGATACGCAGTATTTT.

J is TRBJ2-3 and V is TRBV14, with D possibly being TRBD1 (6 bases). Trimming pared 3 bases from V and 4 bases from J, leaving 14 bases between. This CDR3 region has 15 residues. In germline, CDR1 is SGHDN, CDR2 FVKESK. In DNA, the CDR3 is TGTGCCAGCAGCCAGAGGACAGCCGGCGCAGATACGCAGTATTTT. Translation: CASSQRTAGADTQYF.

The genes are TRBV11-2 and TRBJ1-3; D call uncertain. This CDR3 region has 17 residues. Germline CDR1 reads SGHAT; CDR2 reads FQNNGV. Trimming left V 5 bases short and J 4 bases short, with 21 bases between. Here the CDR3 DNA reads TGTGCCAGCAGCAAACCTCGCGGTTCCCAGAGCGGAAACACCATATATTTT. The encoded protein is CASSKPRGSQSGNTIYF.

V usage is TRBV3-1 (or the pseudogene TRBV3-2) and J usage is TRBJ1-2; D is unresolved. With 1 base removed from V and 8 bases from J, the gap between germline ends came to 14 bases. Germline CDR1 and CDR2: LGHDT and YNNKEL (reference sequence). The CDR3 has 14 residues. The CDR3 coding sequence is TGTGCCAGCAGCCAAGGGGGAGGGTTGAGCGGCTACACCTTC. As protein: CASSQGGGLSGYTF.

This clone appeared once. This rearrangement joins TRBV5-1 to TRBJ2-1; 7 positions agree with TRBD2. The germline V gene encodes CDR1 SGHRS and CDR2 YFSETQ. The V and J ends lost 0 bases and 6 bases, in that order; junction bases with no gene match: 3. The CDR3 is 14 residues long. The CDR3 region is CASSLGGLPNEQFF. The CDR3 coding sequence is TGCGCCAGCAGCTTGGGGGGACTACCCAATGAGCAGTTCTTC.

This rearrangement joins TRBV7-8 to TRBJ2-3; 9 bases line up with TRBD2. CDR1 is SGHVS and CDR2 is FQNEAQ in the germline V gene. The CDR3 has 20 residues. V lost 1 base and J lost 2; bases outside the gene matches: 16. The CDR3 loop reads CASSLEFSLVAGGPTDTQYF. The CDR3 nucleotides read TGTGCCAGCAGCTTAGAATTTTCGTTAGTGGCGGGAGGGCCCACAGATACGCAGTATTTT.

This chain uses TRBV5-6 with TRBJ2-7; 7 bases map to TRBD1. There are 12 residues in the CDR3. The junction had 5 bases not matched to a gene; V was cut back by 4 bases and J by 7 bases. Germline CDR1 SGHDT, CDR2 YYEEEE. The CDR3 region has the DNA TGTGCCAGCAGCCGACAGGGCGGGGAGCAGTACTTC. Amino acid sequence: CASSRQGGEQYF.

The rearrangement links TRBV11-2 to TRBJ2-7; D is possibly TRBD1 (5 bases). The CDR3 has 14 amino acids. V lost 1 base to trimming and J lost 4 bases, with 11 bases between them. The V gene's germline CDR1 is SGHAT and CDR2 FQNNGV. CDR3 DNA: TGTGCCAGCAGCTTAGGTGGCAGGGATTACGAGCAGTACTTC. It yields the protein CASSLGGRDYEQYF.

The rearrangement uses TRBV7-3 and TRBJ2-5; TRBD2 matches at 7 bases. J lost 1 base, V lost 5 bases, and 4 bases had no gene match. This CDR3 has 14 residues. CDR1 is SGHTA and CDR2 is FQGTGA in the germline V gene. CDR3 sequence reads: CASSLGGGQETQYF. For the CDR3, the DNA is TGTGCCAGCAGCCTTGGGGGGGGCCAAGAGACCCAGTACTTC.

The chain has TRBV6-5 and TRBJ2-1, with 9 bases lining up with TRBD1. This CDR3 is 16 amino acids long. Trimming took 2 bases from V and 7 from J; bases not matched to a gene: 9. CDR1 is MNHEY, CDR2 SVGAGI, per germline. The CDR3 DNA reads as TGTGCCAGCAGTTACGGTCGTGGGACAGGGTTAAATGAGCAGTTCTTC. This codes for CASSYGRGTGLNEQFF.

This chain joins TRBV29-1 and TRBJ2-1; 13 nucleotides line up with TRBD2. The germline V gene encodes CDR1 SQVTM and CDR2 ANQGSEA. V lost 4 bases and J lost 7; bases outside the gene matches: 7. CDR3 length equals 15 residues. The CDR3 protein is CSVGKTSGRRNEQFF. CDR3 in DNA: TGCAGCGTTGGGAAGACTAGCGGGAGGAGGAATGAGCAGTTCTTC.

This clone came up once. The CDR3 coding sequence is TGCGCCAGCAGGGAACTAGCGGGAGGAACCGGGGAGCTGTTTTTT. It specifies CASRELAGGTGELFF. The genes are TRBV5-1 and TRBJ2-2, with TRBD2 identical over 12 bases. The ends lost 5 bases at V and 5 bases at J; junction bases unmatched: 4. Germline values: CDR1 SGHRS, CDR2 YFSETQ. This CDR3 has 15 amino acids.

The CDR3 loop is CASSAGTGYEQYF. CDR3 nucleotide sequence: TGTGCCAGCAGTGCCGGGACAGGTTACGAGCAGTACTTC. The rearrangement joins TRBV28 to TRBJ2-7; 8 bases are shared with TRBD1. Losses at the gene ends were 5 bases for V and 4 bases for J; bases not matched to a gene: 4. The CDR3 loop spans 13 amino acids. Germline loops: CDR1 MDHEN, CDR2 SYDVKM.

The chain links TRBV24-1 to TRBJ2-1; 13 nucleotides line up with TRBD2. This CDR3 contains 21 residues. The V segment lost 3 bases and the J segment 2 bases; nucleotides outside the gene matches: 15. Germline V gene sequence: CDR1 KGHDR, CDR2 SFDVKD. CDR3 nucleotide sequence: TGTGCCACCAGTGATGCGAGTCCCGGAGGACTAGCGGGAGTTACCTACAATGAGCAGTTCTTC. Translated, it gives CATSDASPGGLAGVTYNEQFF.

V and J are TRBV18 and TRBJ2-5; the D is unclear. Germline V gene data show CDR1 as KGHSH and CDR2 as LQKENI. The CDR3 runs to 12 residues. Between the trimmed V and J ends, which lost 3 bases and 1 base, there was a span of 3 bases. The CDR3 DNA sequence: TGTGCCAGCTCACCCGTCCAAGAGACCCAGTACTTC. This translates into CASSPVQETQYF.

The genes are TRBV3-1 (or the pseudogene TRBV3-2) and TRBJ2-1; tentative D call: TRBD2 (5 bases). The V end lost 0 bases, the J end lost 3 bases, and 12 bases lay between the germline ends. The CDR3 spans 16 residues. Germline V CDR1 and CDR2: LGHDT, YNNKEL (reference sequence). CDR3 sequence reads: CASSQDKTNRYNEQFF. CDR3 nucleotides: TGTGCCAGCAGCCAAGATAAGACTAATCGCTACAATGAGCAGTTCTTC.

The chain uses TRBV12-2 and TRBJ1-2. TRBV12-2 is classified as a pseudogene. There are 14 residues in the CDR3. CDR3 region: CASRFRGGNYGYTF. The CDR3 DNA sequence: TGTGCAAGTCGCTTTAGGGGGGGTAACTATGGCTACACCTTC.

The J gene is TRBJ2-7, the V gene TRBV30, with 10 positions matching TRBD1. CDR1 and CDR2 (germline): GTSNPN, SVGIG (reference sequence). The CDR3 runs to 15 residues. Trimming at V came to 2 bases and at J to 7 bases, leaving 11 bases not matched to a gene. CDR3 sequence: CAWSNLGQGSLEQYF. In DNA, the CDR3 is TGTGCCTGGAGTAATTTGGGACAGGGGTCTTTAGAGCAGTACTTC. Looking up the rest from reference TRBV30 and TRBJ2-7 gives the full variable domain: SQTIHQWPATLVQPVGSPLSLECTVEGTSNPNLYWYRQAAGRGLQLLFYSVGIGQISSEVPQNLSASRPQDRQFILSSKKLLLSDSGFYLCAWSNLGQGSLEQYFGPGTRLTVT.

CDR3 region: CASSQVRDTEAFF. CDR3 nucleotide sequence: TGTGCCAGCAGCCAAGTCCGTGACACTGAAGCTTTCTTT. The chain is built from TRBV4-2 and TRBJ1-1; D is unresolved. Trimming left V 1 base short and J 3 bases short, with 6 bases between. Germline loops: CDR1 LGHNA, CDR2 YNFKEQ. The length of the CDR3 is 13 residues.